These T cell receptor beta chains were read from a single sample in a study of shared clonotypes between healthy human individuals. Assay: immunoSEQ multiplex PCR; the TCRdb copy retains only in-frame clones and omits some. The sample has 800,000 to 950,000 clones; about 97% are singletons. Sequenced material: naive CD8+ T cells sorted from blood. The receptors stem from a man aged 25 to 45 in good health. CDR3s include the opening cysteine and the closing phenylalanine or tryptophan. Each record gives: CDR3 DNA, CDR3 protein, D gene, clone size, V gene, J gene. The D gene is left open where the match is weak. Some rows mark clone size as missing; the rest say once, few, many or name a class of expanded clone.

DNA: TGTGCCAGCAGCCCAGGGACTAGCGGGAGGGGGTCCCACAATGAGCAGTTCTTC
CDR3: CASSPGTSGRGSHNEQFF
D: TRBD2
size: -
V: TRBV7-9
J: TRBJ2-1

DNA: TGTGCCAGCAGCAATTGGGGGACAGGTGAGTGCTACGAGCAGTACTTC
CDR3: CASSNWGTGECYEQYF
D: -
size: -
V: TRBV21-1
J: TRBJ2-7

DNA: TGTGCCAGCAGCTCCCGGGACAGTAACTACGAGCAGTACTTC
CDR3: CASSSRDSNYEQYF
D: TRBD1
size: -
V: TRBV7-9
J: TRBJ2-7

DNA: TGTGCCACCAACAATTTTGCGTCGGCTGTGTCCTACAATGAGCAGTTCTTC
CDR3: CATNNFASAVSYNEQFF
D: -
size: -
V: TRBV15
J: TRBJ2-1

DNA: TGTGCCAGCAGCCACGGAACCAATGAGCAGTTCTTC
CDR3: CASSHGTNEQFF
D: -
size: once
V: TRBV6-5
J: TRBJ2-1

DNA: TGTGCCAGCAGCTTTAGACAGGGGACTATCTACGAGCAGTACTTC
CDR3: CASSFRQGTIYEQYF
D: -
size: -
V: TRBV5-5
J: TRBJ2-7

DNA: TGCGCCAGCAGCCTGGAGGCCGCAACTAATGAAAAACTGTTTTTT
CDR3: CASSLEAATNEKLFF
D: -
size: -
V: TRBV5-1
J: TRBJ1-4

DNA: TGCGCCAGCAGTGGGCGGGAGGGATACAATGAGCAGTTCTTC
CDR3: CASSGREGYNEQFF
D: TRBD2
size: -
V: TRBV5-1
J: TRBJ2-1

DNA: TGTGCCAGCAGCTTAGGCGGAGGAAGGCTGGACACTGAAGCTTTCTTT
CDR3: CASSLGGGRLDTEAFF
D: -
size: -
V: TRBV7-2
J: TRBJ1-1

DNA: TGTGCCAGCAACAGGGGTTATAGCAATCAGCCCCAGCATTTT
CDR3: CASNRGYSNQPQHF
D: TRBD1
size: -
V: TRBV5-8
J: TRBJ1-5

DNA: TGTGCCAGCAGCGCTCCGGGAGTAACCTACGAGCAGTACTTC
CDR3: CASSAPGVTYEQYF
D: -
size: -
V: TRBV9
J: TRBJ2-7

DNA: TGCGCCAGCAGCCAAGATCCTGGTCAGCCCCAGCATTTT
CDR3: CASSQDPGQPQHF
D: -
size: -
V: TRBV4-1
J: TRBJ1-5

DNA: TGTGCCAGCAGGGGGACTGGGGATACCGGGGAGCTGTTTTTT
CDR3: CASRGTGDTGELFF
D: -
size: -
V: TRBV28
J: TRBJ2-2

DNA: TGTGCCAGCAGCCCCCGGCCTAGCGGGAGGGCTTCGAACACCGGGGAGCTGTTTTTT
CDR3: CASSPRPSGRASNTGELFF
D: TRBD2
size: once
V: TRBV7-6
J: TRBJ2-2

DNA: TGTGCCAGCACAAGGGGGCAGAGCACAGATACGCAGTATTTT
CDR3: CASTRGQSTDTQYF
D: TRBD1
size: -
V: TRBV2
J: TRBJ2-3

DNA: TGTGCCACCAGCCCCGGCGGGGTTACCTACAATGAGCAGTTCTTC
CDR3: CATSPGGVTYNEQFF
D: -
size: -
V: TRBV15
J: TRBJ2-1

DNA: TGTGCTAGCAGCTTATCCCTCGCGGAGACCTACGAGCAGTACTTC
CDR3: CASSLSLAETYEQYF
D: -
size: -
V: TRBV7-7
J: TRBJ2-7

DNA: TGTGCCAGCAGCCCAACAGGGTCCTTCAGAGATACGCAGTATTTT
CDR3: CASSPTGSFRDTQYF
D: -
size: -
V: TRBV5-4
J: TRBJ2-3

DNA: TGTGCCACCAGCAGAGATCTCGAGGTCGGGACAGGGAGTTACGAGCAGTACTTC
CDR3: CATSRDLEVGTGSYEQYF
D: TRBD1
size: once
V: TRBV15
J: TRBJ2-7

DNA: TGTGCCAGTAGTATAGATTTTTGGCCAAGACAGATAGGCTTCGGCACAGATACGCAGTATTTT
CDR3: CASSIDFWPRQIGFGTDTQYF
D: -
size: -
V: TRBV19
J: TRBJ2-3

DNA: TGTGCCAGCAGCTTACTCCCGGGACACCTCTACGAGCAGTACTTC
CDR3: CASSLLPGHLYEQYF
D: -
size: -
V: TRBV7-9
J: TRBJ2-7

DNA: TGCAGCGTAGGGGACAGGGTGGCCAACGTCCTGACTTTC
CDR3: CSVGDRVANVLTF
D: TRBD1
size: -
V: TRBV29-1
J: TRBJ2-6

DNA: TGTGCCAGCAGCTTACAGGACTACCTGGGAAATGAGCAGTTCTTC
CDR3: CASSLQDYLGNEQFF
D: -
size: -
V: TRBV7-8
J: TRBJ2-1

DNA: TGTGCCAGCAGCCCGCGGCTCACCGGGGAGCTGTTTTTT
CDR3: CASSPRLTGELFF
D: -
size: -
V: TRBV7-3
J: TRBJ2-2

DNA: TGTGCCAGCAGCCCTTCCTCCTGGGCAGGCTCCTACAATGAGCAGTTCTTC
CDR3: CASSPSSWAGSYNEQFF
D: -
size: -
V: TRBV7-6
J: TRBJ2-1

DNA: TGTGCCTCGGCTGACAGGCCCCTGGCTGAAGCTTTCTTT
CDR3: CASADRPLAEAFF
D: -
size: -
V: TRBV30
J: TRBJ1-1

DNA: TGTGCCAGCAGTTCTCCGGGCAGGGGGCGCCTAGCTTTCTTT
CDR3: CASSSPGRGRLAFF
D: TRBD1
size: -
V: TRBV6-5
J: TRBJ1-1

DNA: TGTGCCAGCTTCTCGGGACAGGGGGAATCTTCCTATGGCTACACCTTC
CDR3: CASFSGQGESSYGYTF
D: TRBD1
size: -
V: TRBV18
J: TRBJ1-2

DNA: TGTGCCAGCAGCTTAGCTAGCGGGACAACAATCACAGATACGCAGTATTTT
CDR3: CASSLASGTTITDTQYF
D: TRBD2
size: -
V: TRBV13
J: TRBJ2-3

DNA: TGTGCCAGCAGCTTAGAGGGTCGAAGCTATGGCTACACCTTC
CDR3: CASSLEGRSYGYTF
D: -
size: -
V: TRBV7-8
J: TRBJ1-2

DNA: TGTGCCAGCAGTTTGGGAACGGTTGGGAACGAGCAGTACTTC
CDR3: CASSLGTVGNEQYF
D: -
size: once
V: TRBV27
J: TRBJ2-7

DNA: TGTGCCAGCAGTGAAGACCCTAGCGGCTACTACGAGCAGTACTTC
CDR3: CASSEDPSGYYEQYF
D: TRBD2
size: -
V: TRBV6-1
J: TRBJ2-7

DNA: TGTGCCAGCATGGGGGGAGCTTCCTACGAGCAGTACTTC
CDR3: CASMGGASYEQYF
D: -
size: few
V: TRBV27
J: TRBJ2-7

DNA: TGTGCCAGCAGCCCCAGTTATATGCGGGAGTTCTACAATGAGCAGTTCTTC
CDR3: CASSPSYMREFYNEQFF
D: TRBD2
size: -
V: TRBV7-2
J: TRBJ2-1

DNA: TGTGCCAGCAGCCCCACAACGGGAGGTAGCCCCCTCTACAATGAGCAGTTCTTC
CDR3: CASSPTTGGSPLYNEQFF
D: TRBD2
size: -
V: TRBV14
J: TRBJ2-1

DNA: TGTGCCAGCAGCTTAGAGGTCCAGGGGGCCTCTGGCTACACCTTC
CDR3: CASSLEVQGASGYTF
D: TRBD1
size: once
V: TRBV7-8
J: TRBJ1-2

DNA: TGCAGTGCTCCCGGGGGCGAGCAGTACTTC
CDR3: CSAPGGEQYF
D: -
size: once
V: TRBV20-1
J: TRBJ2-7

DNA: TGTGCCAGCGGAGCAGGGAAGTCGGAAGCTTTCTTT
CDR3: CASGAGKSEAFF
D: -
size: -
V: TRBV7-9
J: TRBJ1-1

DNA: TGTGCCAGCAGTGCTCACGGGACTAGCAGGACGGACGAGCAGTACTTC
CDR3: CASSAHGTSRTDEQYF
D: TRBD2
size: -
V: TRBV6-4
J: TRBJ2-7

DNA: TGTGCCAGCAGTTACGATGCCGGTGGTGGGGCTGAAGCTTTCTTT
CDR3: CASSYDAGGGAEAFF
D: -
size: -
V: TRBV6-5
J: TRBJ1-1